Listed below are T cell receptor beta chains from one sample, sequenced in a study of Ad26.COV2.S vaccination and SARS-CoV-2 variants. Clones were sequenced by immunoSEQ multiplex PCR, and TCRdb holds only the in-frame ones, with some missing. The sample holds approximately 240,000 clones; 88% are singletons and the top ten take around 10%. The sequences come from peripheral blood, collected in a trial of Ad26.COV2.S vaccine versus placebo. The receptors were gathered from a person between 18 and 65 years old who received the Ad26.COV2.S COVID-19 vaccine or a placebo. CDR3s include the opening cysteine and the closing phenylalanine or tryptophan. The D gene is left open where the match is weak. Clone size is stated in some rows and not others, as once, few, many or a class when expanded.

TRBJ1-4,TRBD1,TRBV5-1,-,CASSFQGAMKGEKLFF,TGCGCCAGCAGCTTTCAGGGGGCGATGAAGGGGGAAAAACTGTTTTTT
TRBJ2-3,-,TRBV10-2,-,CASSELGPGLHF,TGCGCCAGCAGTGAATTGGGGCCCGGGCTCCATTTT
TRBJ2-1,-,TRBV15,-,CATSSRVKDNEQFF,TGTGCCACCAGCAGCCGGGTAAAGGACAATGAGCAGTTCTTC
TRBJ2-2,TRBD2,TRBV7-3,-,CASSTRLAGGTGDTGELFF,TGTGCCAGCAGCACTCGACTAGCGGGAGGGACTGGGGACACCGGGGAGCTGTTTTTT
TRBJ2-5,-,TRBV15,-,CATSSTGPQRGTQYF,TGTGCCACCAGCAGTACAGGGCCGCAGCGGGGGACCCAGTACTTC
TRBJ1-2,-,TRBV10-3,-,CAISESTEYGYTF,TGTGCCATCAGTGAGTCGACAGAATATGGCTACACCTTC
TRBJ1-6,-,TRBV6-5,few,CASWAGLGDSPLHF,TGTGCCAGCTGGGCGGGATTGGGAGATTCACCCCTCCACTTT
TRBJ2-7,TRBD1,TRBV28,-,CASSLPAGGAEQYF,TGTGCCAGCAGTTTACCAGCAGGGGGCGCCGAGCAGTACTTC
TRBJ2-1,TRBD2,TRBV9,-,CASSLDPSGANEQFF,TGTGCCAGCAGCCTTGACCCAAGCGGGGCCAATGAGCAGTTCTTC
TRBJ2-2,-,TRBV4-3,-,CASSQDLVNSNTGELFF,TGCGCCAGCAGCCAAGATCTAGTTAACTCGAACACCGGGGAGCTGTTTTTT
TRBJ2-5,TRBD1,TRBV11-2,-,CASSLAPQGAQETQYF,TGTGCCAGCAGCTTAGCCCCACAGGGGGCCCAAGAGACCCAGTACTTC
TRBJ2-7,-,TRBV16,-,CASSQRTASYEQYF,TGTGCCAGCAGCCAGCGGACAGCCTCCTACGAGCAGTACTTC
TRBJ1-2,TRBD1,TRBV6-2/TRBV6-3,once,CASSQLFGFRQGADYGYTF,TGTGCCAGCAGCCAACTATTCGGATTTCGACAGGGGGCAGACTATGGCTACACCTTC
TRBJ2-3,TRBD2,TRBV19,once,CASSSGEGVGGTDTQYF,TGTGCCAGTAGTTCTGGGGAGGGTGTGGGAGGTACAGATACGCAGTATTTT
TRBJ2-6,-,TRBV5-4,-,CASSSPGSGANVLTF,TGTGCCAGCAGCTCCCCTGGCTCTGGGGCCAACGTCCTGACTTTC
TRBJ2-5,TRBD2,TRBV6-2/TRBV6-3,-,CASSRLAGQETQYF,TGTGCCAGCAGTCGACTAGCGGGACAAGAGACCCAGTACTTC
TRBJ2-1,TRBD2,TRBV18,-,CASSLQEGLAGVGLSYNEQFF,TGTGCCAGCTCACTTCAGGAAGGACTAGCGGGAGTGGGGCTCTCCTACAATGAGCAGTTCTTC
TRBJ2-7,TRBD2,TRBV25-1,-,CASSGGLAGLYEQYF,TGTGCCAGCAGTGGAGGACTAGCGGGACTCTACGAGCAGTACTTC
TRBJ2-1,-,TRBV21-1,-,CASSGLAGEGDEQFF,TGTGCCAGCAGCGGACTAGCGGGAGAGGGGGATGAGCAGTTCTTC
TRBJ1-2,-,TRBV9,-,CASSVERGTPYGYTF,TGTGCCAGCAGCGTAGAAAGAGGGACCCCCTATGGCTACACCTTC
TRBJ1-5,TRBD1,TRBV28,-,CASRSPDRDTFPTHF,TGTGCCAGCAGATCCCCGGACAGGGACACCTTTCCCACTCATTTT
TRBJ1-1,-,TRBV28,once,CAIRGGTTTEAFF,TGTGCCATCCGAGGGGGGACCACGACTGAAGCTTTCTTT
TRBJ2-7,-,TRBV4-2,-,CASSQDWQGLYEQYF,TGTGCCAGCAGCCAAGATTGGCAGGGATTATACGAGCAGTACTTC
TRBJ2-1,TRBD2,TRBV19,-,CASSAGTSGYNEQFF,TGTGCCAGTAGTGCCGGGACTAGCGGCTACAATGAGCAGTTCTTC
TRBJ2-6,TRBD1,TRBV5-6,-,CASSLEDRGSGANVLTF,TGTGCCAGCAGCTTGGAGGACAGGGGCTCCGGGGCCAACGTCCTGACTTTC
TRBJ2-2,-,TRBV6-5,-,CASRGIQRTGELFF,TGTGCCAGCAGAGGCATACAGAGAACCGGGGAGCTGTTTTTT
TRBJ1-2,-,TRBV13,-,CASSLAGYGYTF,TGTGCCAGCAGCTTAGCGGGCTATGGCTACACCTTC
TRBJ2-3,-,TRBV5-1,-,CASSLLFTDTQYF,TGCGCCAGCAGCTTGCTCTTCACAGATACGCAGTATTTT
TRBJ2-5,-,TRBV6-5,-,CASSIRAPPSAQYF,TGTGCCAGCAGTATCCGGGCCCCCCCGTCGGCCCAGTACTTC
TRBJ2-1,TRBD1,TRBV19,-,CASSPGPGQGFNEQFF,TGTGCCAGTAGTCCCGGCCCGGGACAGGGTTTTAATGAGCAGTTCTTC
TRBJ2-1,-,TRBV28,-,CASSYSLYNEQFF,TGTGCCAGCAGCTACTCCCTTTACAATGAGCAGTTCTTC
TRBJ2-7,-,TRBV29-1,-,CSVVAEEDYEQYF,TGCAGCGTTGTCGCAGAAGAAGACTACGAGCAGTACTTC
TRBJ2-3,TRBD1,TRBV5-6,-,CASSPYGQGFVDTQYF,TGTGCCAGCAGTCCATATGGACAGGGGTTCGTTGATACGCAGTATTTT
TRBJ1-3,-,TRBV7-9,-,CASSLVAVDTGNTIYF,TGTGCCAGCAGCTTAGTGGCAGTTGATACTGGAAACACCATATATTTT
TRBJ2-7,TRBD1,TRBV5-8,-,CASSANRDRGGYEQYF,TGTGCCAGCAGCGCCAACCGGGACAGGGGGGGCTACGAGCAGTACTTC
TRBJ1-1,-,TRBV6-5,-,CASSYLGKNTEAFF,TGTGCCAGCAGTTATCTGGGGAAGAACACTGAAGCTTTCTTT
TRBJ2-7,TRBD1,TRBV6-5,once,CASNPRDRGYEQYF,TGTGCCAGCAATCCCCGGGACAGGGGGTACGAGCAGTACTTC
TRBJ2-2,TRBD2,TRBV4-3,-,CASSQDWTSGSRSGELFF,TGCGCCAGCAGCCAAGATTGGACTAGCGGGAGTAGGTCCGGGGAGCTGTTTTTT
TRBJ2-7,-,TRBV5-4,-,CASSLRNSYEQYF,TGTGCCAGCAGCTTGAGGAACTCCTACGAGCAGTACTTC
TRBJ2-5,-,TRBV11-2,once,CASSLKGPLETQYF,TGTGCCAGCAGCTTGAAAGGGCCCTTGGAGACCCAGTACTTC
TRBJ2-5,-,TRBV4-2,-,CASSQGTQDQETQYF,TGTGCCAGCAGCCAGGGGACACAGGACCAAGAGACCCAGTACTTC
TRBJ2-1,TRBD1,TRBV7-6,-,CASSLVGQKFF,TGTGCCAGCAGCTTAGTGGGACAGAAGTTCTTC
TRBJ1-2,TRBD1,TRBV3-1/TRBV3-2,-,CASNRTGLNYGYTF,TGTGCCAGCAACCGGACAGGGTTAAACTATGGCTACACCTTC
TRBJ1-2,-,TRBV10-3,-,CAISEPFGSNYGYTF,TGTGCCATCAGTGAACCGTTCGGTTCTAACTATGGCTACACCTTC
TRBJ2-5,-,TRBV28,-,CASSEVGLARPGETQYF,TGTGCCAGCAGTGAGGTAGGGCTAGCACGTCCAGGGGAGACCCAGTACTTC
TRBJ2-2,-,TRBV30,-,CAWSVRRNTGELFF,TGTGCCTGGAGTGTACGCAGGAATACCGGGGAGCTGTTTTTT
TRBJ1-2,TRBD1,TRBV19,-,CASVTGGDGYTF,TGTGCCAGTGTTACAGGGGGCGATGGCTACACCTTC
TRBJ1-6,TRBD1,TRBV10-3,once,CAISGNRQGVGNSPLHF,TGTGCCATCAGCGGTAATAGACAGGGTGTAGGTAATTCACCCCTCCACTTT
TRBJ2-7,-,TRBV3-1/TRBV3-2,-,CASSQDLGRVLREQYF,TGTGCCAGCAGCCAAGATTTAGGCAGGGTCCTCCGGGAGCAGTACTTC
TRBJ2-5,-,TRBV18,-,CASSQMLQETQYF,TGTGCCAGCTCGCAGATGCTCCAAGAGACCCAGTACTTC
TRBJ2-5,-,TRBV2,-,CASRGLLGETQYF,TGTGCCAGCAGGGGACTCCTCGGGGAGACCCAGTACTTC
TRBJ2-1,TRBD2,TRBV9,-,CASSGSGTGRLEQFF,TGTGCCAGCAGCGGCAGCGGGACTGGCCGTCTTGAGCAGTTCTTC
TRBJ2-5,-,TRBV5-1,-,CASSLAASGETQYF,TGCGCCAGCAGCTTGGCAGCGTCTGGAGAGACCCAGTACTTC
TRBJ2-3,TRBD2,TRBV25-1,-,CASRERGGTDTQYF,TGTGCCAGCAGGGAACGGGGGGGCACAGATACGCAGTATTTT
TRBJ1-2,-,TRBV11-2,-,CASSLYGDGYTF,TGTGCCAGCAGCTTATATGGCGATGGCTACACCTTC